A selection of T cell receptor beta chains follows, all from one sample in a study of shared clonotypes between healthy human individuals. TCRdb keeps only in-frame clones here, not all; method: immunoSEQ multiplex PCR. This table has 2 million or so clones, around 95% appearing once. Source material: naive CD4+ T cells sorted from blood. The origin of the receptors is a man aged 18 to 29 in good health. Each CDR3 is given with its conserved first and last residue. D genes are given only for firm matches. Rows give clone size only sometimes, using once, few, many, or a class for an expanded clone.

J gene: TRBJ2-1; clone size: .; D gene: .; V gene: TRBV29-1; CDR3 protein: CSARSYNEQFF; CDR3 DNA: TGCAGCGCTCGGTCCTACAATGAGCAGTTCTTC
J gene: TRBJ2-3; clone size: .; D gene: .; V gene: TRBV11-1; CDR3 protein: CASSGRDSFTDTQYF; CDR3 DNA: TGTGCCAGCAGCGGGAGGGACAGCTTCACAGATACGCAGTATTTT
J gene: TRBJ1-1; clone size: .; D gene: .; V gene: TRBV9; CDR3 protein: CASSPFRMNTEAFF; CDR3 DNA: TGTGCCAGCAGCCCCTTCAGAATGAACACTGAAGCTTTCTTT
J gene: TRBJ2-4; clone size: .; D gene: TRBD2; V gene: TRBV7-2; CDR3 protein: CASSLVAGSNIQYF; CDR3 DNA: TGTGCCAGCAGCTTAGTAGCGGGATCAAACATTCAGTACTTC
J gene: TRBJ2-7; clone size: .; D gene: TRBD2; V gene: TRBV6-6; CDR3 protein: CASTLGTSDHEQYF; CDR3 DNA: TGTGCCAGCACCCTAGGGACTAGCGACCACGAGCAGTACTTC
J gene: TRBJ2-5; clone size: .; D gene: .; V gene: TRBV5-4; CDR3 protein: CASSLGQTQETQYF; CDR3 DNA: TGTGCCAGCAGCTTGGGGCAGACACAAGAGACCCAGTACTTC
J gene: TRBJ2-7; clone size: .; D gene: .; V gene: TRBV18; CDR3 protein: CASSPSGTAPYEQYF; CDR3 DNA: TGTGCCAGCTCACCTTCCGGGACTGCCCCCTACGAGCAGTACTTC
J gene: TRBJ1-1; clone size: .; D gene: .; V gene: TRBV29-1; CDR3 protein: CSVEGGFTGYTEAFF; CDR3 DNA: TGCAGCGTTGAAGGGGGGTTTACAGGGTATACTGAAGCTTTCTTT
J gene: TRBJ2-1; clone size: .; D gene: TRBD2; V gene: TRBV7-9; CDR3 protein: CASSPSGTSGPNEQFF; CDR3 DNA: TGTGCCAGCAGCCCCTCCGGGACTAGCGGGCCCAATGAGCAGTTCTTC
J gene: TRBJ1-3; clone size: .; D gene: .; V gene: TRBV6-5; CDR3 protein: CASGRASGNTIYF; CDR3 DNA: TGTGCCAGCGGTCGGGCCTCTGGAAACACCATATATTTT
J gene: TRBJ2-7; clone size: .; D gene: TRBD1; V gene: TRBV5-4; CDR3 protein: CASSLGQGSSYEQYF; CDR3 DNA: TGTGCCAGCAGCCTGGGACAGGGTAGCTCCTACGAGCAGTACTTC
J gene: TRBJ2-5; clone size: once; D gene: .; V gene: TRBV2; CDR3 protein: CASRARETQYF; CDR3 DNA: TGTGCCAGCAGAGCCCGGGAGACCCAGTACTTC
J gene: TRBJ2-5; clone size: once; D gene: .; V gene: TRBV9; CDR3 protein: CASSATGKETQYF; CDR3 DNA: TGTGCCAGCAGCGCAACAGGGAAAGAGACCCAGTACTTC
J gene: TRBJ2-1; clone size: .; D gene: .; V gene: TRBV21-1; CDR3 protein: CASSFPGNLANEQFF; CDR3 DNA: TGTGCCAGCAGTTTCCCGGGGAACCTCGCCAATGAGCAGTTCTTC
J gene: TRBJ2-5; clone size: .; D gene: TRBD2; V gene: TRBV5-4; CDR3 protein: CASSFPSGGAGETQYF; CDR3 DNA: TGTGCCAGCAGCTTCCCTAGCGGGGGGGCTGGAGAGACCCAGTACTTC
J gene: TRBJ1-5; clone size: .; D gene: TRBD1; V gene: TRBV6-6; CDR3 protein: CASSRQGDQPQHF; CDR3 DNA: TGTGCCAGCAGTCGACAGGGGGATCAGCCCCAGCATTTT
J gene: TRBJ1-1; clone size: .; D gene: TRBD1; V gene: TRBV5-1; CDR3 protein: CASTYTGGSPMTEAFF; CDR3 DNA: TGCGCCAGCACGTATACAGGGGGCTCTCCAATGACTGAAGCTTTCTTT
J gene: TRBJ2-3; clone size: once; D gene: TRBD2; V gene: TRBV9; CDR3 protein: CASSVASAGGLRADTQYF; CDR3 DNA: TGTGCCAGCAGCGTAGCTTCAGCGGGAGGGCTGCGGGCAGATACGCAGTATTTT
J gene: TRBJ2-2; clone size: once; D gene: TRBD1; V gene: TRBV29-1; CDR3 protein: CSALRTGTNTGELFF; CDR3 DNA: TGCAGCGCCCTCAGGACAGGGACGAACACCGGGGAGCTGTTTTTT
J gene: TRBJ2-5; clone size: .; D gene: TRBD1; V gene: TRBV11-2; CDR3 protein: CASSPVRGRLETQYF; CDR3 DNA: TGTGCCAGCAGCCCAGTAAGGGGGCGCCTAGAGACCCAGTACTTC
J gene: TRBJ2-3; clone size: .; D gene: TRBD1; V gene: TRBV27; CDR3 protein: CASSLQQGAGTDTQYF; CDR3 DNA: TGTGCCAGCAGCCTTCAACAGGGGGCGGGAACAGATACGCAGTATTTT
J gene: TRBJ1-4; clone size: .; D gene: .; V gene: TRBV11-2; CDR3 protein: CASSPGANEKLFF; CDR3 DNA: TGTGCCAGCAGCCCAGGGGCTAATGAAAAACTGTTTTTT
J gene: TRBJ1-4; clone size: .; D gene: .; V gene: TRBV10-1; CDR3 protein: CASSGATNEKLFF; CDR3 DNA: TGCGCCAGCAGTGGTGCAACTAATGAAAAACTGTTTTTT
J gene: TRBJ1-1; clone size: .; D gene: .; V gene: TRBV6-6; CDR3 protein: CASSYREGTEAFF; CDR3 DNA: TGTGCCAGCAGTTACAGGGAGGGCACTGAAGCTTTCTTT
J gene: TRBJ1-4; clone size: .; D gene: TRBD1; V gene: TRBV19; CDR3 protein: CASTATGTNEKLFF; CDR3 DNA: TGTGCCAGTACCGCGACAGGGACTAATGAAAAACTGTTTTTT
J gene: TRBJ1-1; clone size: .; D gene: TRBD1; V gene: TRBV27; CDR3 protein: CASSRQGMNTEAFF; CDR3 DNA: TGTGCCAGCAGTCGACAGGGAATGAACACTGAAGCTTTCTTT
J gene: TRBJ2-1; clone size: .; D gene: TRBD2; V gene: TRBV18; CDR3 protein: CASSLTSGYNNEQFF; CDR3 DNA: TGTGCCAGCTCACTGACTAGCGGGTATAACAATGAGCAGTTCTTC
J gene: TRBJ2-7; clone size: .; D gene: .; V gene: TRBV18; CDR3 protein: CASSPPGSIDYEQYF; CDR3 DNA: TGTGCCAGCTCACCACCGGGGTCCATTGATTACGAGCAGTACTTC
J gene: TRBJ1-6; clone size: .; D gene: .; V gene: TRBV7-9; CDR3 protein: CASSFTGQGRGPHF; CDR3 DNA: TGTGCCAGCAGCTTCACCGGCCAAGGACGAGGACCTCACTTT
J gene: TRBJ2-3; clone size: .; D gene: .; V gene: TRBV6-6; CDR3 protein: CASSYGLSTDTQYF; CDR3 DNA: TGTGCCAGCAGTTACGGTTTGAGCACAGATACGCAGTATTTT
J gene: TRBJ1-3; clone size: .; D gene: .; V gene: TRBV11-2; CDR3 protein: CASSLGGLLSGNTIYF; CDR3 DNA: TGTGCCAGCAGCTTAGGGGGGCTGCTCTCTGGAAACACCATATATTTT
J gene: TRBJ2-1; clone size: .; D gene: .; V gene: TRBV25-1; CDR3 protein: CASSQAGALANREFF; CDR3 DNA: TGTGCCAGCAGCCAAGCAGGGGCTTTGGCTAATAGGGAGTTCTTC
J gene: TRBJ1-1; clone size: .; D gene: .; V gene: TRBV4-1; CDR3 protein: CASSRVGQRHTEAFF; CDR3 DNA: TGCGCCAGCAGCCGAGTAGGACAGCGACACACTGAAGCTTTCTTT
J gene: TRBJ1-5; clone size: .; D gene: .; V gene: TRBV2; CDR3 protein: CASSDSQSSNQPQHF; CDR3 DNA: TGTGCCAGCAGTGATTCCCAGAGTAGCAATCAGCCCCAGCATTTT
J gene: TRBJ2-5; clone size: .; D gene: TRBD2; V gene: TRBV7-9; CDR3 protein: CASSPGLAGLMYQETQYF; CDR3 DNA: TGTGCCAGCAGCCCCGGACTAGCGGGGCTTATGTACCAAGAGACCCAGTACTTC
J gene: TRBJ2-3; clone size: .; D gene: TRBD2; V gene: TRBV29-1; CDR3 protein: CSVGIAGGPDTQYF; CDR3 DNA: TGCAGCGTTGGGATAGCGGGGGGGCCAGATACGCAGTATTTT
J gene: TRBJ1-1; clone size: .; D gene: .; V gene: TRBV7-2; CDR3 protein: CASSYREATEAFF; CDR3 DNA: TGTGCCAGCAGCTACAGGGAGGCCACTGAAGCTTTCTTT
J gene: TRBJ1-6; clone size: .; D gene: .; V gene: TRBV5-8; CDR3 protein: CASSLVAGATSSYNSPLHF; CDR3 DNA: TGTGCCAGCAGCTTGGTGGCAGGGGCAACGAGCTCCTATAATTCACCCCTCCACTTT
J gene: TRBJ1-1; clone size: few; D gene: .; V gene: TRBV29-1; CDR3 protein: CSVVQGTTEAFF; CDR3 DNA: TGCAGCGTTGTCCAGGGGACCACTGAAGCTTTCTTT
J gene: TRBJ1-3; clone size: .; D gene: .; V gene: TRBV7-2; CDR3 protein: CASSLGPGSGNTIYF; CDR3 DNA: TGTGCCAGCAGCTTAGGACCGGGCTCTGGAAACACCATATATTTT
J gene: TRBJ2-4; clone size: .; D gene: TRBD1; V gene: TRBV10-3; CDR3 protein: CAISGLGQDIQYF; CDR3 DNA: TGTGCCATCAGCGGCCTGGGACAGGACATTCAGTACTTC
J gene: TRBJ2-7; clone size: .; D gene: TRBD2; V gene: TRBV7-2; CDR3 protein: CASSRGRISYEQYF; CDR3 DNA: TGTGCCAGCAGCCGCGGGAGGATCTCCTACGAGCAGTACTTC
J gene: TRBJ2-5; clone size: .; D gene: TRBD2; V gene: TRBV30; CDR3 protein: CAWSVISGKETQYF; CDR3 DNA: TGTGCCTGGAGTGTAATTAGCGGGAAGGAGACCCAGTACTTC
J gene: TRBJ1-2; clone size: .; D gene: .; V gene: TRBV6-1; CDR3 protein: CASSEPGGMGSYGYTF; CDR3 DNA: TGTGCCAGCAGTGAGCCGGGTGGGATGGGGTCCTATGGCTACACCTTC
J gene: TRBJ2-2; clone size: .; D gene: TRBD2; V gene: TRBV5-1; CDR3 protein: CASSLVASGVTGELFF; CDR3 DNA: TGCGCCAGCAGCTTGGTAGCTAGCGGGGTCACCGGGGAGCTGTTTTTT
J gene: TRBJ1-1; clone size: .; D gene: TRBD1; V gene: TRBV6-6; CDR3 protein: CASSRGQGANTEAFF; CDR3 DNA: TGTGCCAGCAGTAGGGGACAGGGGGCGAACACTGAAGCTTTCTTT
J gene: TRBJ2-7; clone size: .; D gene: TRBD1; V gene: TRBV10-1; CDR3 protein: CASSLQIYTGTDFYEQYF; CDR3 DNA: TGCGCCAGCAGTTTACAAATCTATACCGGGACAGATTTCTACGAGCAGTACTTC
J gene: TRBJ2-5; clone size: .; D gene: .; V gene: TRBV5-1; CDR3 protein: CASSLVAGETQYF; CDR3 DNA: TGCGCCAGCAGCTTGGTCGCGGGGGAGACCCAGTACTTC
J gene: TRBJ2-3; clone size: .; D gene: .; V gene: TRBV9; CDR3 protein: CASSLDQGLTDTQYF; CDR3 DNA: TGTGCCAGCAGCCTTGATCAGGGGCTCACAGATACGCAGTATTTT
J gene: TRBJ2-5; clone size: .; D gene: TRBD2; V gene: TRBV6-1; CDR3 protein: CASSDGLAGQETQYF; CDR3 DNA: TGTGCCAGCAGTGACGGACTAGCGGGACAAGAGACCCAGTACTTC
J gene: TRBJ1-1; clone size: .; D gene: .; V gene: TRBV11-3; CDR3 protein: CASSLTGSGEAFF; CDR3 DNA: TGTGCCAGCAGCCTAACAGGGTCGGGTGAAGCTTTCTTT
J gene: TRBJ1-2; clone size: .; D gene: TRBD1; V gene: TRBV5-1; CDR3 protein: CASSSGGQGDYGYTF; CDR3 DNA: TGCGCCAGCAGCTCGGGAGGACAGGGAGACTATGGCTACACCTTC
J gene: TRBJ1-6; clone size: .; D gene: .; V gene: TRBV6-5; CDR3 protein: CASRTGQTPLHF; CDR3 DNA: TGTGCCAGCAGGACAGGTCAGACACCCCTCCACTTT
J gene: TRBJ2-3; clone size: .; D gene: .; V gene: TRBV9; CDR3 protein: CASSQGGAGSDTQYF; CDR3 DNA: TGTGCCAGCAGCCAGGGCGGGGCTGGGTCAGATACGCAGTATTTT